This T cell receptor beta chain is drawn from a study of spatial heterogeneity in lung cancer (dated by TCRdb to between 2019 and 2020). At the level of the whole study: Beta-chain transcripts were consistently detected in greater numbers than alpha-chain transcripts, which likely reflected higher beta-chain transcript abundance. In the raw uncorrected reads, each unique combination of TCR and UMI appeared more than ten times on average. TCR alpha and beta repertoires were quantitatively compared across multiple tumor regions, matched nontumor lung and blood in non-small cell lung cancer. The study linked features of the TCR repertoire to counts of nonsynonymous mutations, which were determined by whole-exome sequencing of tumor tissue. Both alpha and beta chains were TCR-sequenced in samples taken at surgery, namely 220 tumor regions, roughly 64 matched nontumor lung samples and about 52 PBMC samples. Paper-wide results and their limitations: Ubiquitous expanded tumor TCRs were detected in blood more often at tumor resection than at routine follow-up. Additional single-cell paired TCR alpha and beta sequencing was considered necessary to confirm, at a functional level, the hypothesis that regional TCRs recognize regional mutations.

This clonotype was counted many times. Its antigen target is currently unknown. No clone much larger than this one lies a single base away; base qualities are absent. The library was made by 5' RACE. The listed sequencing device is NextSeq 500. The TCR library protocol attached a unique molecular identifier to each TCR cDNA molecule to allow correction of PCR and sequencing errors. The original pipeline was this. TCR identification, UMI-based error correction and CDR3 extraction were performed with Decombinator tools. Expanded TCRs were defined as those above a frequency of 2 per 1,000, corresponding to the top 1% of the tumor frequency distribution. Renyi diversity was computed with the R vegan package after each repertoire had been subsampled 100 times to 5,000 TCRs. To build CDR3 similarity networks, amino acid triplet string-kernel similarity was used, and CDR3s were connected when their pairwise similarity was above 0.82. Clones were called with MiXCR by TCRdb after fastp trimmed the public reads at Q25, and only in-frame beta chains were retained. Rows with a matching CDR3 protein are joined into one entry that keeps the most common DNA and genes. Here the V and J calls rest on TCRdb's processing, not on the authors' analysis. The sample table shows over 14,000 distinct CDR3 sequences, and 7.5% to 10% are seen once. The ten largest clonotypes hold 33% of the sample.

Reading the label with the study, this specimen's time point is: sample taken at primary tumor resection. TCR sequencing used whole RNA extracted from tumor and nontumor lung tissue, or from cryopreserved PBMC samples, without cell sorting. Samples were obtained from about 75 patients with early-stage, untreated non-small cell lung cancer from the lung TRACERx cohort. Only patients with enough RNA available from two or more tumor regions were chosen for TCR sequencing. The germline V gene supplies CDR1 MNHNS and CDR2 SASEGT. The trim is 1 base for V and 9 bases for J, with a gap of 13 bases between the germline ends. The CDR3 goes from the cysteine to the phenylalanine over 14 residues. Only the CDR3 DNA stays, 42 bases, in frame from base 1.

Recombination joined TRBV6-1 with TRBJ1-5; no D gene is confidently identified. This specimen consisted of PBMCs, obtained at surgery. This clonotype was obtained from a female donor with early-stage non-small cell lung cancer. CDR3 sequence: CASSEGRLGRPQHF. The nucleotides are TGTGCCAGCAGTGAAGGTCGTCTCGGGCGGCCCCAGCATTTT.